This T cell receptor beta chain was found in a study of patients and donors after allogeneic stem cell transplantation. V lost 0 bases, J lost 6 bases, and 9 bases lay in between. Germline CDR1 reads SGHRS; CDR2 reads YFSETQ. The CDR3 totals 13 residues. The sample holds one count of this clonotype. TCRdb recomputed calls from the RT-PCR reads with MiXCR, one row per CDR3 protein. Here the sample spans some 880,000 distinct CDR3 sequences, more than 15% being singletons. Sequencing used blood, either unsorted or a sorted T cell fraction (not recorded which). This sequence joins TRBV5-1 and TRBJ2-5, with a weak D call TRBD1 (6 bases). This TCR was sampled from a human donor who was either an allogeneic HSCT recipient or a stem cell or donor lymphocyte infusion donor (not recorded which). It is not recorded whose cells these are; they may come from a transplant donor. The DNA of the CDR3 is TGCGCCAGCAGCTTGGATCAGGGGCAGACCCAGTACTTC. Translating gives CASSLDQGQTQYF.